The clone carrying this T cell receptor beta chain was observed at least ten times. Its target is unknown. All patients reached thyroid surgery having received no treatment beforehand. This entry is derived from a study of metastatic and nonmetastatic thyroid tumors. About the research overall: Where malignant and benign thyroid patients were concerned, repertoires were compared across blood and tumor or nodule tissue.

The CDR3 consists of 11 residues. Trimming shortened V by 6 bases and J by 6 bases, and 8 bases separated the two germline ends. Germline V gives CDR1 SNHLY, CDR2 FYNNEI. Overall study results and limits: The reported finding was significantly higher TCR beta diversity in malignant thyroid tumors relative to benign nodules, in blood and tumor.

Original analysis: Clinicopathological groups of papillary thyroid cancer showed CDR3 differences that were used to build a distant-metastasis classifier. TCRdb reassembled clones from the PCR reads with MiXCR. Clone size and V and J calls follow TCRdb, not the original study. This table has tens of thousands of clones, approximately 13% appearing once. The TCR originated in a female donor with papillary thyroid cancer or a benign thyroid nodule (not recorded which). Some clones in this sample may be carry-over from other donors' samples. The sequencing input was blood. The genes are TRBV2 and TRBJ1-1; no firm D call. The CDR3 reads CASRVTPEAFF. CDR3 nucleotide sequence: TGTGCCAGCAGGGTGACCCCTGAAGCTTTCTTT. Full variable domain (outside the CDR3, taken from reference TRBV2 and TRBJ1-1): EPEVTQTPSHQVTQMGQEVILRCVPISNHLYFYWYRQILGQKVEFLVSFYNNEISEKSEIFDDQFSVERPDGSNFTLKIRSTKLEDSAMYFCASRVTPEAFFGQGTRLTVV.